The table lists the clone carrying this T cell receptor (beta chain) with many counts. What it recognizes is unknown. These data are taken from a study of T cell repertoires in cytomegalovirus infection. Study background: Newly reported HLA-C-restricted and thoroughly characterized HLA-B-restricted CMV epitopes were employed. Public TCR beta signature analysis indicated the presence of both CMV infection and matching HLA type. Study findings and constraints: The study identified carriers of CMV plus the relevant HLA from cumulative public TCR beta family frequency. HLA-C-restricted TCR beta clonotypes specific for CMV led the ex vivo response.

TCRdb re-analysed the reads in MiXCR, keeping a single row per CDR3 protein. In the table there are hundreds of thousands of distinct CDR3 sequences, about a third of which are singletons. This CDR3 is 17 amino acids long. With 5 bases clipped from V and 4 bases from J, the junction kept 10 bases outside the gene matches. The V gene's germline CDR1 is SGHVS and CDR2 FQNEAQ. Specimen: cultured CD8+ T cells from PBMCs, collected from culture after CMV antigen stimulation. This receptor was obtained from a human donor in good health (CMV status not recorded). Some clones in this sample may be carry-over from other donors' samples. The chain employs TRBV7-8 and TRBJ2-5; 13 bases map to TRBD2. The DNA for the CDR3 is TGTGCCAGCAGCCCCGGGACTAGCGGGGATTGGCGAGAGACCCAGTACTTC. Its protein product is CASSPGTSGDWRETQYF.